The 25 T cell receptor beta chains in this list originate from one sample, sequenced in a study of shared clonotypes between healthy human individuals. Sequenced by immunoSEQ multiplex PCR; TCRdb stores in-frame clones only, minus some. The sample lists some 500,000 clones, approximately 80% occurring once. Sequencing used PBMCs. The receptors were sampled from a woman aged 40 to 50 in good health. Some clones in this sample may be carry-over from other donors' samples.

This chain connects TRBV7-2 to TRBJ1-1; 8 bases align to TRBD1. The CDR3 sequence is 14 residues long. Trimming took 5 bases from V and 4 from J; bases not matched to a gene: 6. Germline CDR1 reads SGHTA; CDR2 reads FQGNSA. This CDR3 reads CASSPRTGITEAFF. The CDR3 DNA reads as TGTGCCAGCAGCCCCCGGACAGGGATCACTGAAGCTTTCTTT.

This sequence joins TRBV6-5 and TRBJ1-6; D is unresolved. V was cut by 0 bases and J by 9 bases, with 6 bases left in between. CDR3 size: 13 residues. Germline loops: CDR1 MNHEY, CDR2 SVGAGI. The CDR3 sequence is CASSYSGSSPLHF. DNA of the CDR3: TGTGCCAGCAGTTACTCAGGAAGTTCACCCCTCCACTTT.

Turning to this clone: This sequence is one base from a far larger clone and is likely a read error. The same CDR3 arises from other DNA sequences in this sample as well. This chain links TRBV28 with TRBJ1-2; no definite D call. The CDR3 is 15 residues long. V gave up 8 bases and J gave up 0 bases, with 16 bases separating them. Germline V gives CDR1 MDHEN, CDR2 SYDVKM. For the CDR3, the DNA is TGTGCCAGCGGACTCGGGATACGAGCTAACTATGGCTACACCTTC. Encoded protein: CASGLGIRANYGYTF.

Turning to this clone: The same CDR3 is also encoded by other DNA sequences in this sample. This chain links TRBV7-2 with TRBJ2-7, with TRBD2 matching over 12 bases. Germline values: CDR1 SGHTA, CDR2 FQGNSA. The CDR3 extends over 16 amino acids. Unmatched junction bases numbered 5, after V lost 4 bases and J lost 1 base. DNA for the CDR3: TGTGCCAGCAGCTACCTAGCGGGAGGGAGTTCCTACGAGCAGTACTTC. It translates to CASSYLAGGSSYEQYF.

This clone was detected a few times. The CDR3 spells CASSPQARDKGDEQFF. The CDR3 DNA follows: TGTGCCAGCAGTCCCCAGGCCCGGGACAAAGGCGATGAGCAGTTCTTC. This sequence joins TRBV28 and TRBJ2-1, with D perhaps TRBD1 (6 bases). Germline V gene sequence: CDR1 MDHEN, CDR2 SYDVKM. Trimming removed 5 bases from V and 8 bases from J, with 22 bases in between. The CDR3 length is 16 residues.

This clone was observed many times. The CDR3 here is CASSPDTYTEAFF. CDR3 coding DNA: TGTGCCAGCAGCCCGGACACCTACACTGAAGCTTTCTTT. The chain recombines TRBV7-9 with TRBJ1-1, with D possibly TRBD1 on 5 matching bases. The V and J ends lost 5 bases and 3 bases respectively, with 10 bases between them. The CDR3 contains 13 residues. The V gene's germline CDR1 is SEHNR and CDR2 FQNEAQ (reference sequence).

CDR3 coding DNA: TGTGCCAGCAGTTATCTTCCGGGGATGAGGAACACTGAAGCTTTCTTT. It translates to CASSYLPGMRNTEAFF. The chain employs TRBV6-5 and TRBJ1-1; D is ambiguous. The CDR3 has 16 residues. The V end lost 3 bases, the J end lost 1 base, and 15 bases lay between the germline ends. Looked up from germline, CDR1 is MNHEY and CDR2 is SVGAGI.

This clone was detected ten times or more. The genes are TRBV6-4 and TRBJ2-1; 9 bases fit TRBD1. The length of the CDR3 is 15 residues. With 6 bases clipped from V and 6 bases from J, the junction kept 9 bases outside the gene matches. Germline CDR1 reads MRHNA; CDR2 reads SNTAGT. CDR3 amino acids: CASSPEDRGGNEQFF. For the CDR3, the DNA is TGTGCCAGCAGCCCAGAGGACAGGGGTGGCAATGAGCAGTTCTTC.

The genes are TRBV10-3 and TRBJ1-3, with D possibly being TRBD1 (5 bases). Per germline, CDR1 ENHRY and CDR2 SYGVKD. This CDR3 contains 14 residues. Deletions cut 6 bases from V and 1 base from J, with 10 bases between. The CDR3: CAIRLQGSGNTIYF. The DNA for the CDR3 is TGTGCCATCAGACTCCAGGGATCTGGAAACACCATATATTTT.

The genes are TRBV15 and TRBJ2-7; D gene unclear. V lost 0 bases to trimming and J lost 2 bases, with 8 bases between them. The CDR3 runs 14 residues. Germline CDR1 and CDR2: LNHNV and YYDKDF (reference sequence). CDR3 coding DNA: TGTGCCACCAGCAGAGACCCGACGGCCTACGAGCAGTACTTC. This gives the protein CATSRDPTAYEQYF. Drawing the rest from reference TRBV15 and TRBJ2-7, the complete variable domain is DAMVIQNPRYQVTQFGKPVTLSCSQTLNHNVMYWYQQKSSQAPKLLFHYYDKDFNNEADTPDNFQSRRPNTSFCFLDIRSPGLGDTAMYLCATSRDPTAYEQYFGPGTRLTVT.

CDR3 nucleotides: TGTGCCAGCAGCACCTCGGGAGGGTTAGACAATGAGCAGTTCTTC. Translation gives CASSTSGGLDNEQFF. The chain links TRBV9 to TRBJ2-1; TRBD2 matches at 8 bases. Germline CDR1 SGDLS, CDR2 YYNGEE. V lost 4 bases, J lost 5 bases, and 8 bases stayed unmatched. The length of the CDR3 is 15 residues. Looking up the rest from reference TRBV9 and TRBJ2-1 gives the full variable domain: DSGVTQTPKHLITATGQRVTLRCSPRSGDLSVYWYQQSLDQGLQFLIQYYNGEERAKGNILERFSAQQFPDLHSELNLSSLELGDSALYFCASSTSGGLDNEQFFGPGTRLTVL.

This clone was seen more than once but under ten times. The rearrangement uses TRBV2 and TRBJ2-7, with 11 positions matching TRBD1. Germline-derived CDR1 and CDR2 are SNHLY and FYNNEI. V dropped 2 bases and J dropped 5; count of bases not matched to a gene: 5. This CDR3 is 15 amino acids long. The CDR3 region is CASSEWDRGKNEQYF. As DNA, the CDR3 is TGTGCCAGCAGTGAATGGGACAGGGGGAAGAACGAGCAGTACTTC.

This sequence joins TRBV4-2 and TRBJ1-3, with D hard to call. Trimming took off 4 bases at V and 4 bases at J, with 17 bases between the two ends. Germline V gene data show CDR1 as LGHNA and CDR2 as YNFKEQ. This CDR3 region has 16 residues. The CDR3 region is CASSPEGRATGNTIYF. The CDR3 DNA is TGTGCCAGCAGCCCTGAGGGAAGAGCAACGGGAAACACCATATATTTT.

CDR3 coding DNA: TGTGCCAGTAGTAGCGGATGGGACCCCTGGGATCTCTACGAGCAGTACTTC. Residues: CASSSGWDPWDLYEQYF. The genes are TRBV19 and TRBJ2-7; D tentatively fits TRBD1 or TRBD2 (5 bases each). The V end lost 4 bases, the J end lost 3 bases, and 22 bases lay between the germline ends. Per the germline V gene, CDR1 is LNHDA and CDR2 is SQIVND (reference sequence). This CDR3 is built from 17 residues.

As regards this clone: Germline and junction disagree at one end, which may indicate a read error. The chain joins TRBV4-3 to TRBJ2-6; D gene unclear. The CDR3 loop spans 18 amino acids. Per germline, CDR1 LGHNA and CDR2 YSLEER. CDR3 region: CASSVERASQSRANVLTF. CDR3 in DNA: TGCGCCAGCAGCGTCGAGCGAGCGTCACAAAGTCGGGCCAATGTCCTGACTTTC.

The rearrangement joins TRBV28 to TRBJ2-7; 10 nucleotides agree with TRBD1. Germline V gene data show CDR1 as MDHEN and CDR2 as SYDVKM. This CDR3 has 14 residues. The V and J ends lost 2 bases and 5 bases, in that order; junction bases with no gene match: 3. Written as DNA, the CDR3 is TGTGCCAGCAGTTTAAGGGACAGGGGTAACGAGCAGTACTTC. It codes for CASSLRDRGNEQYF.

The chain has TRBV7-2 and TRBJ2-7, with D possibly being TRBD1 (5 bases). V was pared by 6 bases and J by 0 bases, with 15 bases between. CDR1 and CDR2 from the germline V gene are SGHTA and FQGNSA. The CDR3 contains 15 residues. The CDR3 here is CASSDRGQSSYEQYF. The CDR3, as DNA: TGTGCCAGCAGTGATAGGGGCCAGAGCTCCTACGAGCAGTACTTC.

This chain links TRBV30 with TRBJ2-7, with 14 nucleotides matching TRBD2. CDR3 length equals 16 residues. V lost 2 bases, J lost 5 bases, and 8 bases stayed unmatched. CDR1 and CDR2 from the germline V gene are GTSNPN and SVGIG (reference sequence). For the CDR3, the DNA is TGTGCCTGGAGTCCCGGGACTAGCGGGAGAAACGACGAGCAGTACTTC. This encodes CAWSPGTSGRNDEQYF.

The chain employs TRBV10-3 and TRBJ1-1; 7 bases align to TRBD1. CDR1 and CDR2 (germline): ENHRY, SYGVKD. The trim removed 6 bases at V and 5 bases at J, leaving 6 bases unmatched. CDR3 size: 13 residues. The CDR3 is CAIRQGLETEAFF. Written as DNA, the CDR3 is TGTGCCATCAGACAGGGGTTGGAAACTGAAGCTTTCTTT.

The rearrangement uses TRBV11-3 and TRBJ2-1; 8 nucleotides line up with TRBD1. CDR1 SGHNT and CDR2 YENEEA come from the germline V gene. The V segment lost 5 bases and the J segment 1 base; nucleotides outside the gene matches: 4. The CDR3 covers 15 residues. The CDR3 protein is CASSPGQGSYNEQFF. CDR3 sequence (DNA): TGTGCCAGCAGCCCCGGACAGGGATCCTACAATGAGCAGTTCTTC. The variable domain in full, completed from reference TRBV11-3 and TRBJ2-1, reads EAGVVQSPRYKIIEKKQPVAFWCNPISGHNTLYWYLQNLGQGPELLIRYENEEAVDDSQLPKDRFSAERLKGVDSTLKIQPAELGDSAVYLCASSPGQGSYNEQFFGPGTRLTVL.

CDR3 sequence reads: CASSPRTGSEQYF. Written as DNA, the CDR3 is TGTGCCAGCAGTCCCCGGACAGGGAGCGAGCAGTACTTC. V and J are TRBV27 and TRBJ2-7, with 8 positions matching TRBD1. This CDR3 spans 13 amino acids. J gave up 6 bases and V 5 bases, and 6 bases lay outside the gene matches. The germline gives CDR1 MNHEY, CDR2 SMNVEV (reference sequence).

The gene calls are TRBV7-9 and TRBJ2-7; D possibly corresponds to TRBD1 (5 bases). The germline V gene encodes CDR1 SEHNR and CDR2 FQNEAQ (reference sequence). The CDR3 spans 12 residues. Trimming stripped 2 bases from V and 3 bases from J, with 5 bases between. The CDR3 here is CASSLRGYEQYF. The CDR3 coding sequence is TGTGCCAGCAGCTTAAGGGGCTACGAGCAGTACTTC. The full variable domain, in which reference TRBV7-9 and TRBJ2-7 provide the parts outside the CDR3, is DTGVSQNPRHKITKRGQNVTFRCDPISEHNRLYWYRQTLGQGPEFLTYFQNEAQLEKSRLLSDRFSAERPKGSFSTLEIQRTEQGDSAMYLCASSLRGYEQYFGPGTRLTVT.

The table lists this clone with a few counts. The chain links TRBV7-2 to TRBJ2-1; 10 positions match TRBD2. J gave up 0 bases and V 1 base, and 9 bases lay outside the gene matches. This CDR3 contains 19 residues. The germline V gene encodes CDR1 SGHTA and CDR2 FQGNSA. CDR3 loop: CASSLGSGRAPGSYNEQFF. As DNA, the CDR3 is TGTGCCAGCAGCTTAGGGAGCGGGAGGGCCCCAGGCTCCTACAATGAGCAGTTCTTC.

The chain couples TRBV11-2 to TRBJ1-1, with 8 positions matching TRBD1. CDR1 and CDR2 (germline): SGHAT, FQNNGV. The V segment lost 5 bases and the J segment 1 base; nucleotides outside the gene matches: 6. The CDR3 consists of 15 residues. CDR3 DNA: TGTGCCAGCAGCCCCCACAGGGGGGCGAACACTGAAGCTTTCTTT. It yields the protein CASSPHRGANTEAFF.

The J gene is TRBJ2-7, the V gene TRBV4-3; D is unresolved. The CDR3 sequence is 14 residues long. Germline lookup yields CDR1 LGHNA and CDR2 YSLEER. Between the trimmed V and J ends, which lost 2 bases and 4 bases, there was a span of 12 bases. CDR3 DNA: TGCGCCAGCAGCCAACAGTGGGGAAGTTACGAGCAGTACTTC. It is translated as CASSQQWGSYEQYF.